This paragraph reports one T cell receptor beta chain. The antigen remains undetermined. Blood PBMC samples: pre-vaccination, two weeks post third vaccination, and at tumor progression. The CDR3 is 15 residues long. V shed 2 bases and J shed 5 bases, with 13 bases lying between them. Per germline, CDR1 KGHSH and CDR2 LQKENI. Using immunoSEQ multiplex PCR, the repertoire was profiled, and TCRdb retains in-frame clones only, with some absent. In the table there are around 90,000 clones, approximately 80% of which are singletons. This sample is part of a study of glioma-infiltrating T cells after dendritic cell vaccination. The wider study: Autologous tumor lysate-pulsed dendritic cell vaccination was given between 2003 and 2012. Dendritic cell vaccine was injected intradermally three times, biweekly.

Study conclusions and caveats: Longer survival after dendritic cell vaccination followed higher pretreatment TIL content.

This TCR came from a human donor with glioblastoma. This specimen consisted of blood, obtained before dendritic cell vaccination. This rearrangement joins TRBV18 to TRBJ2-1, with no clear D. CDR3 sequence: CASSPSVWSHNEQFF. CDR3 sequence (DNA): TGTGCCAGCTCACCAAGCGTGTGGTCCCACAATGAGCAGTTCTTC. Supplemented by reference TRBV18 and TRBJ2-1, the full variable domain reads NAGVMQNPRHLVRRRGQEARLRCSPMKGHSHVYWYRQLPEEGLKFMVYLQKENIIDESGMPKERFSAEFPKEGPSILRIQQVVRGDSAAYFCASSPSVWSHNEQFFGPGTRLTVL.